This entry lists 19 T cell receptor beta chains sequenced from one sample in a study of read filtering for tumor transcriptome and immune sequencing. Molecular barcoded adaptors covering alpha/delta and beta/gamma chains were used on roughly 400 ng RNA. One entry per CDR3 protein results from TCRdb running MiXCR on the reads. Seen here are over 35,000 distinct CDR3 sequences, 10% to 15% observed once, and the top ten hold more than 30%. The sequenced sample was a population of CD138-negative cells sorted from bone marrow. These receptors came from a donor aged 40 or over with multiple myeloma.

A word on this clonotype: This may come from a read error, since a much larger clone is one base off. The V gene is TRBV12-3 or TRBV12-4, the J gene TRBJ2-1; D remains ambiguous. This CDR3 spans 10 amino acids. The germline V and J ends were trimmed by 10 bases and 11 bases, with 12 bases remaining between them. The CDR3 here is CATPPHQQFF. As DNA, the CDR3 is TGTGCCACCCCCCCCCATCAGCAGTTCTTC.

In this sample, this clonotype turned up a few times. This may be a read error, as it is one base from a much larger clone. This chain's CDR3 is CSVATTDTRYF. For the CDR3, the DNA is TGCAGCGTTGCTACCACAGATACGCGGTATTTT. The V gene is TRBV29-1, the J gene TRBJ2-3, with D hard to call. The germline V gene encodes CDR1 SQVTM and CDR2 ANQGSEA. The CDR3 is 11 residues long.

The V and J genes are TRBV29-1 and TRBJ2-3; D gene uncertain. There are 12 residues in the CDR3. Germline loops: CDR1 SQVTM, CDR2 ANQGSEA. V shed 4 bases and J shed 2 bases, with 7 bases lying between them. The CDR3 here is CSVADTTDTQYF. Written as DNA, the CDR3 is TGCAGCGTTGCTGATACCACAGATACGCAGTATTTT.

This clonotype was observed at least ten times. The chain uses TRBV5-4 and TRBJ2-1, with D tentatively TRBD2 (5 bases). The CDR3 covers 15 residues. Trimming removed 4 bases from V and 1 base from J, with 12 bases in between. From germline, CDR1 is SGHNT and CDR2 YYREEE (reference sequence). This CDR3 reads CASSDSVASYNEQFF. The CDR3 DNA reads as TGTGCCAGCAGCGATAGCGTGGCGTCCTACAATGAGCAGTTCTTC.

The chain has TRBV29-1 and TRBJ1-2; 11 positions match TRBD1. The V segment lost 7 bases and the J segment 1 base; nucleotides outside the gene matches: 5. This CDR3 is built from 14 residues. The germline CDR1 and CDR2 sequences are SQVTM and ANQGSEA. CDR3 amino acids: CSAGTGGLNYGYTF. DNA of the CDR3: TGCAGCGCAGGGACAGGGGGGCTTAACTATGGCTACACCTTC.

At least ten counts were recorded for this clonotype. The chain employs TRBV5-1 and TRBJ2-7; 11 bases are a match to TRBD2. Germline lookup yields CDR1 SGHRS and CDR2 YFSETQ. The trim removed 0 bases at V and 0 bases at J, leaving 5 bases unmatched. This CDR3 region has 17 residues. For the CDR3, the DNA is TGCGCCAGCAGCTTGGTGGTGGGACTAGCGGACTCCTACGAGCAGTACTTC. This gives the protein CASSLVVGLADSYEQYF.

This clonotype was counted many times. The rearrangement joins TRBV12-3 or TRBV12-4 to TRBJ1-1; D is uncertain. The ends were cut back, 6 bases at V and 1 base at J, with 6 bases in the middle. This CDR3 spans 12 amino acids. As DNA, the CDR3 is TGTGCCAGCAGATGGACGAACACTGAAGCTTTCTTT. Translating it yields CASRWTNTEAFF.

This clonotype was seen ten or more times. The chain links TRBV12-3 or TRBV12-4 to TRBJ1-1, with D perhaps TRBD1 (6 bases). V lost 6 bases and J 1 base, leaving 6 bases between the germline ends. The CDR3 consists of 12 residues. DNA for the CDR3: TGTGCCAGCAGGGGACAGAACACTGAAGCTTTCTTT. This sequence encodes CASRGQNTEAFF.

This clonotype was detected many times. The V call is TRBV6-6, the J call TRBJ2-7; D is tentatively TRBD1 or TRBD2 (5 bases each). CDR1 is MNHNY and CDR2 is SVGAGI in the germline V gene (reference sequence). Trimming pared 8 bases from V and 4 bases from J, leaving 12 bases between. The CDR3 is made up of 12 amino acids. The CDR3 region has the DNA TGTGCCAGCTCCGGGACCCGTTACGAGCAGTACTTC. It is translated as CASSGTRYEQYF.

This clonotype was detected many times. The V gene is TRBV6-6, the J gene TRBJ1-5, with 8 positions matching TRBD1. The CDR3 consists of 13 residues. Germline assignment: CDR1 MNHNY and CDR2 SVGAGI (reference sequence). After removal of 6 bases from V and 4 bases from J, the junction contained 2 bases not matched to a gene. CDR3: CASRDRENQPQHF. Written as DNA, the CDR3 is TGTGCCAGCAGGGACAGGGAAAATCAGCCCCAGCATTTT.

This clonotype was detected a few times. This may stem from a read error, because a much larger clone lies one nucleotide away. This CDR3 reads CSARGGLGHAYTF. DNA for the CDR3: TGCAGTGCTAGGGGGGGACTCGGCCATGCCTACACCTTC. The chain links TRBV20-1 to TRBJ1-2, with D maybe TRBD1 (5 bases). V was clipped by 3 bases and J by 10 bases, with 18 bases between them. Germline V gene lookup returns CDR1 DFQATT and CDR2 SNEGSKA (reference sequence). The CDR3 length is 13 residues.

This clonotype was seen more than once but under ten times. In DNA form, the CDR3 reads TGTGCCAGCAGCCAAGACCGGGGAGGAAGCACAGATACGCAGTATTTT. Amino acids: CASSQDRGGSTDTQYF. This chain joins TRBV4-2 and TRBJ2-3, with D perhaps TRBD2 (6 bases). The CDR3 runs 16 residues. Deletions cut 0 bases from V and 0 bases from J, with 10 bases between. Germline V lookup: CDR1 LGHNA, CDR2 YNFKEQ.

On this clonotype itself: A much larger clone differs by one base, so this may be a read error. The rearrangement links TRBV29-1 to TRBJ2-2; TRBD1 might be the D (5 bases). Looked up from germline, CDR1 is SQVTM and CDR2 is ANQGSEA. Trimming left V 3 bases short and J 5 bases short, with 16 bases between. CDR3 length equals 15 residues. The CDR3 DNA reads as TGCAGCGTTGACCGAACAGGTGATAAAACCGGGGAGCTGTTTTTT. Translation gives CSVDRTGDKTGELFF.

In its sample, this clonotype was seen many times. The V and J genes are TRBV30 and TRBJ1-2; 10 bases line up with TRBD1. CDR3 length: 15 residues. V lost 3 bases to trimming and J lost 4 bases; unmatched junction nucleotides: 8. Looked up from germline, CDR1 is GTSNPN and CDR2 is SVGIG (reference sequence). This CDR3 is CAWSAPGQGFYGYTF. CDR3 in DNA: TGTGCCTGGAGCGCACCGGGACAGGGGTTCTATGGCTACACCTTC. Complete variable domain (other parts from reference TRBV30 and TRBJ1-2): SQTIHQWPATLVQPVGSPLSLECTVEGTSNPNLYWYRQAAGRGLQLLFYSVGIGQISSEVPQNLSASRPQDRQFILSSKKLLLSDSGFYLCAWSAPGQGFYGYTFGSGTRLTVV.

This clonotype was counted at least ten times. V usage is TRBV11-2 and J usage is TRBJ2-6, with D perhaps TRBD1 or TRBD2 (5 bases each). Germline CDR1 reads SGHAT; CDR2 reads FQNNGV. Trimming removed 11 bases at V and 0 bases at J, with 14 bases between. The CDR3 extends over 15 amino acids. CDR3 nucleotides: TGTGCCGGACGGGACGCCAGCTCTGGGGCCAACGTCCTGACTTTC. This translates into CAGRDASSGANVLTF.

The chain combines TRBV7-2 with TRBJ2-4, with TRBD2 identical over 12 bases. The germline CDR1 and CDR2 sequences are SGHTA and FQGNSA. Trimming cost V 5 bases and J 3 bases; bases outside gene matches: 8. The CDR3 extends over 17 amino acids. The CDR3 coding sequence is TGTGCCAGCAGCCTCACTAGCGGGGGGAGAGTCAAAAACATTCAGTACTTC. It encodes CASSLTSGGRVKNIQYF.

This clonotype showed up many times. The chain carries TRBV2 and TRBJ2-3; no clear D gene. CDR1 and CDR2 from the germline V gene are SNHLY and FYNNEI. Trimming took off 0 bases at V and 1 base at J, with 8 bases between the two ends. This CDR3 region has 15 residues. CDR3 in amino acids: CASSEAALRTDTQYF. CDR3 nucleotide sequence: TGTGCCAGCAGTGAAGCGGCCTTACGCACAGATACGCAGTATTTT.

For this clonotype: With a much larger clone just one base away, this may be a read error. This sequence joins TRBV9 and TRBJ1-1; tentatively, D is TRBD1 (6 bases). This CDR3 contains 14 residues. Germline V lookup: CDR1 SGDLS, CDR2 YYNGEE. The CDR3 here is CVSSVGGANTEAFF. DNA of the CDR3: TGTGTCAGCAGCGTAGGGGGAGCGAACACTGAAGCTTTCTTT. The full variable domain, its missing parts supplied by reference TRBV9 and TRBJ1-1, is DSGVTQTPKHLITATGQRVTLRCSPRSGDLSVYWYQQSLDQGLQFLIQYYNGEERAKGNILERFSAQQFPDLHSELNLSSLELGDSALYFCVSSVGGANTEAFFGQGTRLTVV.

This clonotype showed up many times. The gene calls are TRBV2 and TRBJ2-6; TRBD1 or TRBD2 may be the D gene (5 bases each). This CDR3 is 13 amino acids long. Germline CDR1 is SNHLY and CDR2 is FYNNEI. The germline V and J ends were trimmed by 8 bases and 1 base, with 6 bases remaining between them. The chain's CDR3 is CASGGSGANVLTF. For the CDR3, the DNA is TGTGCCAGCGGGGGTTCTGGGGCCAACGTCCTGACTTTC.